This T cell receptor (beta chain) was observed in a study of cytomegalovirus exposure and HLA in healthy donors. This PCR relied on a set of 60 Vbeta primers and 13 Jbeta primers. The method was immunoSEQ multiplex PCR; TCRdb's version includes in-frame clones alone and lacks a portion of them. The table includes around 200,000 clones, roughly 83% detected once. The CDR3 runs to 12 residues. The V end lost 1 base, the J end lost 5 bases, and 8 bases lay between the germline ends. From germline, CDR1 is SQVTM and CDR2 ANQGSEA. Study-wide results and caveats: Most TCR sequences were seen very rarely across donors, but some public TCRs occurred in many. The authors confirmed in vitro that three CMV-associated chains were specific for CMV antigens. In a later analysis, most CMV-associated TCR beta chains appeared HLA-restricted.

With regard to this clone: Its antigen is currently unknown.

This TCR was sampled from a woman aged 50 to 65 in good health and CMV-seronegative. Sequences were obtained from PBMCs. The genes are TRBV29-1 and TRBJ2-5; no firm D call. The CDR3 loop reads CSVEGRPETQYF. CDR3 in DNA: TGCAGCGTTGAAGGGCGGCCGGAGACCCAGTACTTC.